A selection of T cell receptor beta chains follows, all from one sample in a study of blood T cell repertoires in COVID-19. Clones were read by immunoSEQ multiplex PCR, and TCRdb kept only the in-frame ones, dropping some. Among about 170,000 clones listed, 65% to 85% were seen once. The sample was peripheral blood. The receptors were sampled from a woman in her sixties or seventies who had recovered from COVID-19. Both conserved end residues are part of each CDR3. A D gene is named only where the DNA matches it firmly. The listing skips clone size in some rows; elsewhere it reads once, few, many or a size class.

>TRBD2|-|TRBV27|TRBJ2-1
CASSFVRGGGSEQFF
TGTGCCAGCAGTTTTGTGCGGGGGGGTGGTAGTGAGCAGTTCTTC
>-|-|TRBV4-2|TRBJ2-3
CASSQEGGDSTDTQYF
TGTGCCAGCAGCCAAGAGGGCGGGGACAGCACAGATACGCAGTATTTT
>-|-|TRBV11-1|TRBJ1-1
CASSPRQKDTEAFF
TGTGCCAGCAGCCCCCGACAGAAGGACACTGAAGCTTTCTTT
>-|-|TRBV30|TRBJ2-3
CAWRLSDTQYF
TGTGCCTGGCGCCTATCAGATACGCAGTATTTT
>-|-|TRBV11-3|TRBJ2-1
CASSPGLHNEQFF
TGTGCCAGCAGCCCGGGACTTCACAATGAGCAGTTCTTC
>-|-|TRBV10-3|TRBJ2-5
CAISESDQETQYF
TGTGCCATCAGTGAGTCCGACCAAGAGACCCAGTACTTC
>-|-|TRBV11-2|TRBJ1-4
CASRPLRGQPQEKLFF
TGTGCCAGCAGGCCCCTTAGGGGTCAGCCCCAGGAAAAACTGTTTTTT
>-|few|TRBV6-2/TRBV6-3|TRBJ1-6
CASSLPTEVVHF
TGTGCCAGCAGCCTCCCTACGGAGGTGGTCCACTTT
>-|-|TRBV7-2|TRBJ1-2
CASSVGQPLGGYTF
TGTGCCAGCAGTGTGGGGCAGCCCTTGGGTGGCTACACCTTC
>TRBD2|-|TRBV5-4|TRBJ2-5
CASSPRQVGGETQYF
TGTGCCAGCAGCCCCCGGCAGGTCGGGGGGGAGACCCAGTACTTC
>TRBD2|-|TRBV5-1|TRBJ2-2
CASSLAGGGTGELFF
TGCGCCAGCAGCTTGGCCGGCGGGGGCACCGGGGAGCTGTTTTTT
>TRBD1|-|TRBV5-1|TRBJ2-7
CASSLAPGQGYEQYF
TGCGCCAGCAGCTTGGCACCCGGACAGGGATACGAGCAGTACTTC
>TRBD1|-|TRBV6-5|TRBJ1-2
CASKGQGSGYGYTF
TGTGCCAGCAAGGGACAGGGGTCGGGCTATGGCTACACCTTC
>-|-|TRBV6-5|TRBJ1-5
CASSPPNQPQHF
TGTGCCAGCAGCCCCCCGAATCAGCCCCAGCATTTT
>-|-|TRBV6-6|TRBJ1-5
CASRTTRGDGRPQHF
TGTGCCAGCAGGACGACCCGGGGGGACGGTCGGCCCCAGCATTTT
>-|-|TRBV18|TRBJ1-6
CASSSRQPNSPLHF
TGTGCCAGCTCATCCCGACAGCCTAATTCACCCCTCCACTTT
>-|few|TRBV11-2|TRBJ1-2
CASTLGTF
TGTGCCAGCACCCTCGGCACCTTC
>TRBD2|-|TRBV28|TRBJ2-1
CASSALAGQQFF
TGTGCCAGCAGTGCACTAGCGGGACAGCAGTTCTTC
>TRBD2|-|TRBV5-1|TRBJ2-1
CASSKTVAGANNEQFF
TGCGCCAGCAGCAAAACGGTAGCGGGAGCAAACAATGAGCAGTTCTTC
>-|-|TRBV19|TRBJ1-3
CASSRGDFSSGNTIYF
TGTGCCAGTAGTAGGGGGGACTTCAGCTCTGGAAACACCATATATTTT
>TRBD1|-|TRBV19|TRBJ1-1
CASTDRGQFMNTEAFF
TGTGCCAGTACGGACAGGGGGCAGTTTATGAACACTGAAGCTTTCTTT
>TRBD2|-|TRBV10-3|TRBJ2-1
CAISDPTSGPGDEQFF
TGTGCCATCAGTGACCCAACTAGCGGCCCGGGGGATGAGCAGTTCTTC
>-|-|TRBV4-3|TRBJ1-6
CASSQAPQPRGSSYNSPLHF
TGCGCCAGCAGCCAAGCCCCCCAGCCGCGGGGGAGCTCCTATAATTCACCCCTCCACTTT
>-|-|TRBV19|TRBJ1-1
CASSLEVWTEAFF
TGTGCCAGTAGCCTGGAGGTGTGGACTGAAGCTTTCTTT
>TRBD1|-|TRBV5-4|TRBJ2-3
CASSSPGRDRDSTDTQYF
TGTGCCAGCAGCTCCCCTGGGCGCGACAGGGACAGCACAGATACGCAGTATTTT
>-|-|TRBV11-2|TRBJ1-3
CASSLGRSGNTIYF
TGTGCCAGCAGCCTCGGGAGATCTGGAAACACCATATATTTT
>-|-|TRBV5-1|TRBJ2-6
CASSPGQSLSAGANVLTF
TGCGCCAGCAGCCCCGGACAGAGCCTCTCGGCTGGGGCCAACGTCCTGACTTTC
>-|few|TRBV18|TRBJ2-2
CASSPPPGFPGELFF
TGTGCCAGCTCACCGCCCCCGGGGTTCCCCGGGGAGCTGTTTTTT
>TRBD2|-|TRBV5-4|TRBJ2-5
CASSGGGGRAVETQYF
TGTGCCAGCAGCGGGGGCGGCGGGAGGGCCGTTGAGACCCAGTACTTC
>-|-|TRBV19|TRBJ2-3
CASGGLSLSTDTQYF
TGTGCCAGCGGCGGACTATCCCTTAGCACAGATACGCAGTATTTT
>TRBD1|-|TRBV18|TRBJ1-1
CASSPARGQGTEAFF
TGTGCCAGCTCACCCGCCCGGGGACAGGGGACTGAAGCTTTCTTT
>-|-|TRBV5-1|TRBJ2-1
CASSLRTYANEQFF
TGCGCCAGCAGCTTAAGGACATACGCCAATGAGCAGTTCTTC
>TRBD2|-|TRBV6-6|TRBJ2-1
CASRRGLSNNEQFF
TGTGCCAGCAGGCGGGGACTATCAAACAATGAGCAGTTCTTC
>-|few|TRBV30|TRBJ1-6
CAWSPYWGPGGDSPLHF
TGTGCCTGGAGTCCCTATTGGGGGCCCGGAGGAGATTCACCCCTCCACTTT
>-|-|TRBV12-5|TRBJ1-3
CASGFGGSGNTIYF
TGTGCTAGTGGTTTTGGGGGGTCTGGAAACACCATATATTTT
>-|-|TRBV6-2/TRBV6-3|TRBJ1-1
CASSYPKDRMNTEAFF
TGTGCCAGCAGTTACCCCAAGGACAGAATGAACACTGAAGCTTTCTTT
>-|-|TRBV28|TRBJ1-4
CASSQGGEKLFF
TGTGCCAGCAGCCAGGGAGGAGAAAAACTGTTTTTT
>-|-|TRBV7-8|TRBJ1-1
CASSSRLGAFF
TGTGCCAGCAGCTCCAGACTAGGGGCTTTCTTT